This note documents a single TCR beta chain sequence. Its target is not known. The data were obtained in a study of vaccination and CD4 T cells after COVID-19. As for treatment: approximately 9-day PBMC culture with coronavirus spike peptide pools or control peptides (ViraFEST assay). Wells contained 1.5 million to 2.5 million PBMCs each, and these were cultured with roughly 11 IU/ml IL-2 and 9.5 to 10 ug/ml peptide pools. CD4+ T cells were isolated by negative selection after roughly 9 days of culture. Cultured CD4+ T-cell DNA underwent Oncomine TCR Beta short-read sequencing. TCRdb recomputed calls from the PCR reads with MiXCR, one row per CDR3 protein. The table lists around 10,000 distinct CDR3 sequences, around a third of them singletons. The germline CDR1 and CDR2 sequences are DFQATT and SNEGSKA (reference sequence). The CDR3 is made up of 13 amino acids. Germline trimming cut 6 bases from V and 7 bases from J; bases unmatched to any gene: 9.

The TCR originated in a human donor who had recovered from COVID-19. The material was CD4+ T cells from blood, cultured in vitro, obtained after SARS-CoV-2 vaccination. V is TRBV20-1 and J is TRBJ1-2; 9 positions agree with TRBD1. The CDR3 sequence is CSALAQGAVGYTF. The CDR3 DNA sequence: TGCAGTGCCCTAGCACAGGGGGCGGTTGGCTACACCTTC.